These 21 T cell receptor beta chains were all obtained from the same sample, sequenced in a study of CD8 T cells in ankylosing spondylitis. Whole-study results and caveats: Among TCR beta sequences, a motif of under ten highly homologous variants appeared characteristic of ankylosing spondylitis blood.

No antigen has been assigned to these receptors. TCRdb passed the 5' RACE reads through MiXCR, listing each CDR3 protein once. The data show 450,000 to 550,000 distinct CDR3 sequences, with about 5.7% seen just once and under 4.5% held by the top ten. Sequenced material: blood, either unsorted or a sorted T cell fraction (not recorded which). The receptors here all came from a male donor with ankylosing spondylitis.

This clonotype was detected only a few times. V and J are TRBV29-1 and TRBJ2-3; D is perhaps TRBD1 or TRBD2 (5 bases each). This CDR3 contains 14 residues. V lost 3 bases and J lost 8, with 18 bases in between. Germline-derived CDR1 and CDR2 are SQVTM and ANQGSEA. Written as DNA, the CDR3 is TGCAGCGTTGATTCTTCGAGCGGACATGGTACGCAGTATTTT. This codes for CSVDSSSGHGTQYF.

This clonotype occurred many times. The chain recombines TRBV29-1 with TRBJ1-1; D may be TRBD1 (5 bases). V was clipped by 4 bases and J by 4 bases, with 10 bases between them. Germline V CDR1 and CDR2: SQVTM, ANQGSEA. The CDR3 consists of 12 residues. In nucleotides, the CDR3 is TGCAGCGTTGTTTCAGGGAGCACTGAAGCTTTCTTT. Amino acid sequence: CSVVSGSTEAFF.

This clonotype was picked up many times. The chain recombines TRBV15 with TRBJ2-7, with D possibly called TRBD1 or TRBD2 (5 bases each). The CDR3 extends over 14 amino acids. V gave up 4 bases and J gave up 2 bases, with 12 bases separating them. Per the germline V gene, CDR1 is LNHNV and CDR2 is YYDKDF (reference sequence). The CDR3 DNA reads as TGTGCCACCAGCACAAGGGACGGCCCCTACGAGCAGTACTTC. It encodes CATSTRDGPYEQYF. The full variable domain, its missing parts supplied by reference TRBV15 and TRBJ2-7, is DAMVIQNPRYQVTQFGKPVTLSCSQTLNHNVMYWYQQKSSQAPKLLFHYYDKDFNNEADTPDNFQSRRPNTSFCFLDIRSPGLGDTAMYLCATSTRDGPYEQYFGPGTRLTVT.

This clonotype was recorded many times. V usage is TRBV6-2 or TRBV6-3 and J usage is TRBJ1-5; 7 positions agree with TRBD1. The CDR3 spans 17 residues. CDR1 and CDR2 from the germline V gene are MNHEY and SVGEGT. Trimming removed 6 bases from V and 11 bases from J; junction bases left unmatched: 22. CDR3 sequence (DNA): TGTGCCAGCAGCCCGCCCGAACCCCACAGGGGACGCGGAGCCCAGCATTTT. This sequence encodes CASSPPEPHRGRGAQHF.

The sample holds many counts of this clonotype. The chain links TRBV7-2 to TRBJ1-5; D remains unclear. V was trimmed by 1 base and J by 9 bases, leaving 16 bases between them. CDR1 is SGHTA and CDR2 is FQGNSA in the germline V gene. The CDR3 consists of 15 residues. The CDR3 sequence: CASSLGLAGAGPQHF. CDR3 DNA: TGTGCCAGCAGCTTAGGGTTGGCAGGAGCGGGGCCCCAGCATTTT. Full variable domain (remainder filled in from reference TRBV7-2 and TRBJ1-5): GAGVSQSPSNKVTEKGKDVELRCDPISGHTALYWYRQSLGQGLEFLIYFQGNSAPDKSGLPSDRFSAERTGGSVSTLTIQRTQQEDSAVYLCASSLGLAGAGPQHFGDGTRLSIL.

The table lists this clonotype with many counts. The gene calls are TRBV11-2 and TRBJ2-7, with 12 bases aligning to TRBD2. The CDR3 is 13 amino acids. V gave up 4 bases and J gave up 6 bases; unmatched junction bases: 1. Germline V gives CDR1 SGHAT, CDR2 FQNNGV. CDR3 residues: CASSSGLAGEQYF. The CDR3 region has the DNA TGTGCCAGCAGCTCGGGACTAGCGGGCGAGCAGTACTTC.

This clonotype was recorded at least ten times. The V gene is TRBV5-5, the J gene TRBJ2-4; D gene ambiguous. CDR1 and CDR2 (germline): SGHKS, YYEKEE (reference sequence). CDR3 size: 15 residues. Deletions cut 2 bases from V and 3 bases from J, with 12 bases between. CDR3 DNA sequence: TGTGCCAGCAGCTTTACAGTGGCCGGCAAAAACATTCAGTACTTC. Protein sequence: CASSFTVAGKNIQYF.

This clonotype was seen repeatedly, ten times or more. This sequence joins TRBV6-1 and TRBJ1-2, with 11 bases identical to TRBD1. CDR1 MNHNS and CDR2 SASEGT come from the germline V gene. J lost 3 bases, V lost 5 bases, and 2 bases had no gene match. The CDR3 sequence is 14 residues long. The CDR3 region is CASSRDRGYYGYTF. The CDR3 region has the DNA TGTGCCAGCAGTCGGGACAGGGGGTACTATGGCTACACCTTC.

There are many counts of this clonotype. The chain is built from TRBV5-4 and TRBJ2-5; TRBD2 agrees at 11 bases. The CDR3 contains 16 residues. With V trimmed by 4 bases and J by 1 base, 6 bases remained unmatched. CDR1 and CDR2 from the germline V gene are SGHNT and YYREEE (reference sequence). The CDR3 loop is CASSPTSGEAQETQYF. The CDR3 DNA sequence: TGTGCCAGCAGCCCGACTAGCGGGGAGGCCCAAGAGACCCAGTACTTC.

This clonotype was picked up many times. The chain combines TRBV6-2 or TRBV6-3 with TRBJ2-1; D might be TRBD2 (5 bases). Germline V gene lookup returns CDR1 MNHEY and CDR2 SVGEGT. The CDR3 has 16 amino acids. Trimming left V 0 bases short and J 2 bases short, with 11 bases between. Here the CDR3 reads CASSYSSRTAYNEQFF. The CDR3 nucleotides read TGTGCCAGCAGTTACTCCTCTCGGACTGCCTACAATGAGCAGTTCTTC.

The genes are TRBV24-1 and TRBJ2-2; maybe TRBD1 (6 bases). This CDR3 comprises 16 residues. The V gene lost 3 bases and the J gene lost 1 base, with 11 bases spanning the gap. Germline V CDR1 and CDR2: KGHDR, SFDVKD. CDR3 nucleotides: TGTGCCACCAGTGATCCCGGGACATTGAACACCGGGGAGCTGTTTTTT. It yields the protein CATSDPGTLNTGELFF.

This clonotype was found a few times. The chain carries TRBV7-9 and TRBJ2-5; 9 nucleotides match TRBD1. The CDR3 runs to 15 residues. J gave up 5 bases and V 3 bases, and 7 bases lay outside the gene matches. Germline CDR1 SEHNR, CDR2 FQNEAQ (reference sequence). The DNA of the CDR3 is TGTGCCAGCAGCTTGGGGGACAGGGACCGGGAGACCCAGTACTTC. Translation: CASSLGDRDRETQYF.

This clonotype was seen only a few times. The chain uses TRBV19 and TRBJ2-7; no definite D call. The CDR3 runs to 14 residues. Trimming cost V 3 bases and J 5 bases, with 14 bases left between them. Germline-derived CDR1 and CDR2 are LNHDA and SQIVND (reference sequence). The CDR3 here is CASSMWQALDEQYF. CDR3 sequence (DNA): TGTGCCAGTAGTATGTGGCAGGCATTGGACGAGCAGTACTTC.

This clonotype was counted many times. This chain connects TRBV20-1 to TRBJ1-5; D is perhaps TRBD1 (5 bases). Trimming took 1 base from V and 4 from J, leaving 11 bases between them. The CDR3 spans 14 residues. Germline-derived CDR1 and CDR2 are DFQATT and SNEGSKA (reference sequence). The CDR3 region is CSARGTGPNQPQHF. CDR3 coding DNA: TGCAGTGCTAGAGGTACGGGGCCAAATCAGCCCCAGCATTTT.

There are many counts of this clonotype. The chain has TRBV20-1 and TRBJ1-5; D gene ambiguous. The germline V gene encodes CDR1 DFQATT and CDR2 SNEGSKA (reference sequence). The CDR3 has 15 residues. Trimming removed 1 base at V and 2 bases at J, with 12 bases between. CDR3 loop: CSARADGQGNQPQHF. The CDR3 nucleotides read TGCAGTGCTAGAGCTGACGGGCAGGGCAATCAGCCCCAGCATTTT.

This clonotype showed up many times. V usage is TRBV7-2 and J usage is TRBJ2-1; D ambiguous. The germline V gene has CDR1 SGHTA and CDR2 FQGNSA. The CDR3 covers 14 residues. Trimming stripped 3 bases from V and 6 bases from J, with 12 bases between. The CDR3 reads CASSLGVSGNEQFF. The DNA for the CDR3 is TGTGCCAGCAGCTTGGGTGTATCGGGCAATGAGCAGTTCTTC.

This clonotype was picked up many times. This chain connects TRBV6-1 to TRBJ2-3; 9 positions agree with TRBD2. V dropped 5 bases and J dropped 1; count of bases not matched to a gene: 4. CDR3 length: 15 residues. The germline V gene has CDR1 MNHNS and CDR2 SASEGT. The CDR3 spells CASSKTSGRTDTQYF. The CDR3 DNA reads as TGTGCCAGCAGTAAGACTAGCGGACGCACAGATACGCAGTATTTT.

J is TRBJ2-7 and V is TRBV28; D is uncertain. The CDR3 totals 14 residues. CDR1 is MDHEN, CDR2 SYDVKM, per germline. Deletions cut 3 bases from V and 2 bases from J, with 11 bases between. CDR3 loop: CASSFLPRAYEQYF. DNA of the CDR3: TGTGCCAGCAGTTTTCTCCCCCGGGCCTACGAGCAGTACTTC.

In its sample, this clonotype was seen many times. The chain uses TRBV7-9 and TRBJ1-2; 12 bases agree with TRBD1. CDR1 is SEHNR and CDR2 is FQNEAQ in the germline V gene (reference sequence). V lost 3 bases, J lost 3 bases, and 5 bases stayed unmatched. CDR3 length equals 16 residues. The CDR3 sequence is CASSFGTGGFDYGYTF. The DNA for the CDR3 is TGTGCCAGCAGCTTCGGGACAGGGGGCTTTGACTATGGCTACACCTTC. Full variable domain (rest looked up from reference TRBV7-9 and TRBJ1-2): DTGVSQNPRHKITKRGQNVTFRCDPISEHNRLYWYRQTLGQGPEFLTYFQNEAQLEKSRLLSDRFSAERPKGSFSTLEIQRTEQGDSAMYLCASSFGTGGFDYGYTFGSGTRLTVV.

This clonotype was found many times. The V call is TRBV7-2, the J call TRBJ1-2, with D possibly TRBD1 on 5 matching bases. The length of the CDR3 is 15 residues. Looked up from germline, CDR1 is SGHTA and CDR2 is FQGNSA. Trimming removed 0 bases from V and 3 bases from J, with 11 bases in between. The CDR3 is CASSLAPGPYYGYTF. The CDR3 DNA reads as TGTGCCAGCAGCTTAGCGCCAGGGCCTTACTATGGCTACACCTTC.

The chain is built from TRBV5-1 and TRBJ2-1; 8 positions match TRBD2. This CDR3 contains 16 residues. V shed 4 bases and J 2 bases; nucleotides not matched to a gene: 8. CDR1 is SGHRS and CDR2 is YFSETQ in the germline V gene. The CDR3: CASSPGGGVAYNEQFF. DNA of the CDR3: TGCGCCAGCAGCCCCGGGGGGGGGGTGGCCTACAATGAGCAGTTCTTC.